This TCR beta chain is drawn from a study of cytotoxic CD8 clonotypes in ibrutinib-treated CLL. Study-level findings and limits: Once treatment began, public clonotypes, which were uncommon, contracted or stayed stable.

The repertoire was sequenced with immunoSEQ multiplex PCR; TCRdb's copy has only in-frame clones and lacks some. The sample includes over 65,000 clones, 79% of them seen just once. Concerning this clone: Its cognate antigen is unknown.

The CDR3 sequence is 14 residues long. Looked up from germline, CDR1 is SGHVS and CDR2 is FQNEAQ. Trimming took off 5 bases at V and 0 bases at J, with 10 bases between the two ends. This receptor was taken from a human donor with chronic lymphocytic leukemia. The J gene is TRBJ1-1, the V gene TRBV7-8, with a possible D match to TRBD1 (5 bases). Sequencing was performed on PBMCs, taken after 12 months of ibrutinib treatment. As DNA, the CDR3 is TGTGCCAGCAGCAGGGGCGGTGTGAACACTGAAGCTTTCTTT. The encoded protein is CASSRGGVNTEAFF.